This T cell receptor (beta chain) was documented in a study of cytomegalovirus exposure and HLA in healthy donors. Whole-study context: Of roughly 400 genotyped donors, roughly 76% grouped in the Caucasian-associated ancestry cluster.

Trimming at V came to 6 bases and at J to 14 bases, leaving 9 bases not matched to a gene. The CDR3 loop spans 12 amino acids. Germline loops: CDR1 MDHEN, CDR2 SYDVKM. Worth noting for this clone: The antigen is not known.

Study-wide findings and caveats: Based on reports, TCR beta sequences accurately predicted HLA-A and HLA-B alleles for most subjects. The authors enumerated 150 to 200 TCR beta chains as linked to cytomegalovirus.

The PCR made use of 60 Vbeta and 13 Jbeta primers. This table comes from immunoSEQ multiplex PCR, and its TCRdb copy is limited to in-frame clones, with some not included. This table has 65,000 to 90,000 clones, around 82% appearing once. Sequencing was carried out using PBMCs. This rearrangement joins TRBV28 to TRBJ2-4, with 8 nucleotides matching TRBD1. This receptor was identified in a man in his late teens or twenties in good health and CMV-seronegative. Here the CDR3 DNA reads TGTGCCAGCAGCCTACGGGACAGGACAGAGTACTTC. It encodes CASSLRDRTEYF.